These 18 T cell receptor beta chains were sequenced from one sample in a study of blood T cell repertoires in COVID-19 (dated by TCRdb to 2019 to 2021). Receptors were amplified or captured by the immunoSEQ multiplex PCR assay. TCRdb limited this immuneACCESS table to in-frame rearrangements with V and J called. A share of clones is missing; checked studies link under half to unresolved V genes, and the rest is unexplained. This sample has around 180,000 clones in its table, and 80% to 90% of those were observed once. About 10% of the sample is in the top ten clones. The sequenced sample consisted of peripheral blood. These receptors all stem from a woman aged 80 or over with COVID-19, enrolled during active disease.

This clone came up once. CDR3 protein: CASSPMTGQETQYF. The DNA of the CDR3 is TGTGCCAGCAGCCCGATGACAGGACAAGAGACCCAGTACTTC. The rearrangement links TRBV11-3 to TRBJ2-5, with a tentative D call TRBD1 (6 bases). The V gene's germline CDR1 is SGHNT and CDR2 YENEEA. The V gene lost 5 bases and the J gene lost 2 bases, with 12 bases spanning the gap. The CDR3 is made up of 14 amino acids.

This chain links TRBV7-9 with TRBJ2-1; possible D gene TRBD1, 6 bases. This CDR3 has 12 amino acids. Germline CDR1 is SEHNR and CDR2 is FQNEAQ (reference sequence). V lost 1 base to trimming and J lost 9 bases, with 7 bases between them. The CDR3 protein is CASSLEGGEQFF. The CDR3 nucleotides are TGTGCCAGCAGCTTAGAAGGGGGTGAGCAGTTCTTC.

On this clone itself: The DNA is omitted, as the CDR3 cannot be located on it reliably, and the CDR3 follows TCRdb's listing. The CDR3 sequence: CASSLVGQGSLAYF. The chain employs TRBV5-6 and TRBJ2-3; the DNA was not used to check the table's D call, TRBD1. The CDR3 has 14 residues if both end residues are counted. Germline CDR1 is SGHDT and CDR2 is YYEEEE.

This clone was seen a single time. The chain uses TRBV7-9 and TRBJ2-4; 7 bases are a match to TRBD1. Germline V gene data show CDR1 as SEHNR and CDR2 as FQNEAQ (reference sequence). The ends lost 0 bases at V and 0 bases at J; junction bases unmatched: 5. The CDR3 sequence is 17 residues long. CDR3 in DNA: TGTGCCAGCAGCTTAGCGGGACAGTCACTAGCCAAAAACATTCAGTACTTC. It encodes CASSLAGQSLAKNIQYF.

The rearrangement joins TRBV18 to TRBJ2-7; the match to TRBD1 covers 10 bases. The CDR3 contains 14 residues. After removal of 4 bases from V and 3 bases from J, the junction contained 3 bases not matched to a gene. Germline CDR1 and CDR2: KGHSH and LQKENI. Written as DNA, the CDR3 is TGTGCCAGCTCACTGGGACAGGGGCACTACGAGCAGTACTTC. The encoded protein is CASSLGQGHYEQYF.

This clone was seen just once. The CDR3 here is CASTPTGWGEQYF. Here the CDR3 DNA reads TGTGCCAGTACCCCGACAGGGTGGGGCGAGCAGTACTTC. This chain uses TRBV19 with TRBJ2-7; the match to TRBD1 covers 7 bases. After removal of 7 bases from V and 6 bases from J, the junction contained 9 bases not matched to a gene. Germline-derived CDR1 and CDR2 are LNHDA and SQIVND (reference sequence). The CDR3 length is 13 residues.

The gene calls are TRBV27 and TRBJ2-1; D gene ambiguous. V lost 4 bases, J lost 0 bases, and 10 bases lay in between. CDR3 length: 15 residues. Germline lookup yields CDR1 MNHEY and CDR2 SMNVEV (reference sequence). The CDR3 loop is CASSSGFPSYNEQFF. The CDR3 coding sequence is TGTGCCAGCAGTTCAGGTTTTCCCTCCTACAATGAGCAGTTCTTC.

V gene TRBV9 combines with J gene TRBJ2-5; 11 bases map to TRBD2. The CDR3 length is 18 residues. Germline CDR1 reads SGDLS; CDR2 reads YYNGEE. V dropped 2 bases and J dropped 0; count of bases not matched to a gene: 9. This CDR3 reads CASSVGSSGGTYQETQYF. The CDR3, as DNA: TGTGCCAGCAGCGTTGGTTCTAGCGGGGGGACGTACCAAGAGACCCAGTACTTC.

The CDR3 spells CASTFGGRKVYEQYF. The CDR3 nucleotides read TGTGCCAGCACCTTCGGTGGCAGGAAAGTCTACGAGCAGTACTTC. J is TRBJ2-7 and V is TRBV28; unclear D gene. Between the trimmed V and J ends, which lost 7 bases and 3 bases, there was a span of 19 bases. The V gene's germline CDR1 is MDHEN and CDR2 SYDVKM. The CDR3 is made up of 15 amino acids.

The count of this clone is one. This chain joins TRBV18 and TRBJ1-2, with 8 bases that match TRBD1. The CDR3 spans 13 residues. Trimming at V came to 8 bases and at J to 3 bases, leaving 5 bases not matched to a gene. CDR1 and CDR2 (germline): KGHSH, LQKENI. CDR3: CASATGEDYGYTF. Written as DNA, the CDR3 is TGTGCCAGCGCGACAGGGGAAGACTATGGCTACACCTTC.

The genes are TRBV3-1 (or the pseudogene TRBV3-2) and TRBJ1-6; D not resolved. Germline CDR1 is LGHDT and CDR2 is YNNKEL (reference sequence). The CDR3 consists of 13 residues. V lost 4 bases and J lost 6, with 7 bases in between. The chain's CDR3 is CASSLQPNSPLHF. DNA of the CDR3: TGTGCCAGCAGCCTACAGCCTAATTCACCCCTCCACTTT.

The CDR3 DNA is TGCGCCAGCAGCTCCGGAGTAGCGGGAGGGAATGAGCAGTTCTTC. Translation gives CASSSGVAGGNEQFF. V is TRBV5-1 and J is TRBJ2-1; 11 bases are a match to TRBD2. The CDR3 runs 15 residues. Germline loops: CDR1 SGHRS, CDR2 YFSETQ. V was pared by 3 bases and J by 7 bases, with 6 bases of the junction left unmatched.

The chain couples TRBV6-2 or TRBV6-3 to TRBJ2-1; 8 bases line up with TRBD2. Germline V gene sequence: CDR1 MNHEY, CDR2 SVGEGT. The CDR3 extends over 17 amino acids. V shed 2 bases, J shed 0 bases, and the junction held 6 bases outside the gene matches. In DNA form, the CDR3 reads TGTGCCAGCAGTTACGTCTTTGCGGGGGGCTCCTACAATGAGCAGTTCTTC. Translating gives CASSYVFAGGSYNEQFF.

The table lists this clone with a few counts. The identical CDR3 is also encoded by other nucleotide sequences in the sample. The genes are TRBV7-6 and TRBJ2-7; 9 bases fit TRBD1. The length of the CDR3 is 14 residues. The germline V gene has CDR1 SGHVS and CDR2 FNYEAQ. V gave up 1 base and J gave up 3 bases; unmatched junction bases: 1. In DNA, the CDR3 is TGTGCCAGCAGCTTAGAGGACAGGGGCTACGAGCAGTACTTC. Translated, it gives CASSLEDRGYEQYF.

The genes are TRBV7-2 and TRBJ1-2, with 7 bases fitting TRBD1. The V gene end was trimmed by 3 bases and the J gene end by 6 bases; junction bases not matched to a gene: 7. CDR1 is SGHTA and CDR2 is FQGNSA in the germline V gene. This CDR3 region has 14 residues. CDR3 coding DNA: TGTGCCAGCAGCTTCTACGACAGGGCTCATGGCTACACCTTC. Translating it yields CASSFYDRAHGYTF.

The chain has TRBV7-9 and TRBJ1-1; TRBD1 matches 11 bases. CDR1 is SEHNR, CDR2 FQNEAQ, per germline (reference sequence). The CDR3 is made up of 16 amino acids. Trimming took 4 bases from V and 4 from J; bases not matched to a gene: 8. The CDR3 bases are TGTGCCAGCAGCTCCGGACAGGGGGCGCGTATCACTGAAGCTTTCTTT. Its translation is CASSSGQGARITEAFF. The whole variable domain, filled in from reference TRBV7-9 and TRBJ1-1, reads DTGVSQNPRHKITKRGQNVTFRCDPISEHNRLYWYRQTLGQGPEFLTYFQNEAQLEKSRLLSDRFSAERPKGSFSTLEIQRTEQGDSAMYLCASSSGQGARITEAFFGQGTRLTVV.

This clone was picked up a small number of times. V is TRBV29-1 and J is TRBJ1-2, with D hard to call. Germline loops: CDR1 SQVTM, CDR2 ANQGSEA. The V gene lost 4 bases and the J gene lost 2 bases, with 5 bases spanning the gap. This CDR3 has 11 residues. CDR3 nucleotides: TGCAGCGTTGCTCTAAACTATGGCTACACCTTC. Amino acids: CSVALNYGYTF.

This chain links TRBV2 with TRBJ2-1; 8 bases map to TRBD1. Germline V lookup: CDR1 SNHLY, CDR2 FYNNEI. CDR3 length equals 15 residues. The trim removed 2 bases at V and 5 bases at J, leaving 5 bases unmatched. This CDR3 reads CASSERTGRDNEQFF. CDR3 nucleotide sequence: TGTGCCAGCAGTGAAAGGACAGGGAGAGACAATGAGCAGTTCTTC.